Below are 2 T cell receptor beta chains sequenced from a single sample in a study of T-cell reconstitution after alpha-beta-depleted transplantation in children. Preparation of the TCRbeta library used unique molecular identifiers. TCRdb re-derived calls from the PCR reads in MiXCR, one entry per CDR3 protein. The repertoire has hundreds of thousands of distinct CDR3 sequences, 12% of them found once; the top ten carry about 5.4%. Sequenced here: PBMCs from the stem cell graft donor, sampled from the stem cell graft. These receptors were obtained from a human donor who donated a stem cell graft to a child with combined immunodeficiency.

This clonotype was detected only a few times. A read error is possible here, since a much larger clone lies one base away. The chain joins TRBV12-3 or TRBV12-4 to TRBJ2-2; D gene uncertain. Trimming shortened V by 2 bases and J by 9 bases, and 4 bases separated the two germline ends. The CDR3 is 11 amino acids. This CDR3 is CASSLIRELFF. In DNA form, the CDR3 reads TGTGCCAGCAGTTTAATCAGGGAGCTGTTTTTT.

The rearrangement uses TRBV5-8 and TRBJ2-2; tentative D call: TRBD2 (6 bases). The CDR3 runs 15 residues. V lost 4 bases and J 7 bases, leaving 17 bases between the germline ends. CDR1 and CDR2 (germline): SGHTS, YDEGEE. CDR3 protein: CASSPRGRESGELFF. CDR3 DNA: TGTGCCAGCAGCCCTCGGGGCCGGGAGAGCGGGGAGCTGTTTTTT.